One and the same sample provided the 32 T cell receptor beta chains below, sequenced in a study of blood T cell repertoires in COVID-19. The protocol was immunoSEQ multiplex PCR, while the TCRdb copy is restricted to in-frame clones and leaves out a portion. The sample holds 25,000 to 35,000 clones, approximately 89% seen once. The sequenced material came from peripheral blood. These receptors were taken from a human donor with acute or convalescent COVID-19. The donor label of this sample is uncertain.

This chain links TRBV5-1 with TRBJ2-3; maybe TRBD2 (6 bases). Germline V gene data show CDR1 as SGHRS and CDR2 as YFSETQ. Deletions cut 6 bases from V and 3 bases from J, with 17 bases between. CDR3 length equals 15 residues. CDR3 residues: CASTPRGGTTDTQYF. The CDR3 nucleotides are TGCGCCAGCACCCCCCGGGGCGGGACGACAGATACGCAGTATTTT.

This rearrangement joins TRBV7-2 to TRBJ1-1; 7 nucleotides line up with TRBD1. Germline values: CDR1 SGHTA, CDR2 FQGNSA. The junction had 5 bases not matched to a gene; V was cut back by 1 base and J by 12 bases. CDR3 length equals 12 residues. CDR3 coding DNA: TGTGCCAGCAGCTTAGGCCTAAGGGGGCCTTTCTTT. Translated: CASSLGLRGPFF.

The chain carries TRBV24-1 and TRBJ1-5; no clear D. Per the germline V gene, CDR1 is KGHDR and CDR2 is SFDVKD. CDR3 length equals 11 residues. V was pared by 12 bases and J by 2 bases, with 7 bases between. The CDR3 DNA follows: TGTGCCTTGGACTGCAATCAGCCCCAGCATTTT. It yields the protein CALDCNQPQHF.

This CDR3 is CASSLGGRETQYF. The CDR3 nucleotides are TGTGCCAGCAGCTTGGGCGGGAGGGAGACCCAGTACTTC. The chain joins TRBV5-5 to TRBJ2-5; 8 bases line up with TRBD2. J gave up 5 bases and V 0 bases, and 0 bases lay outside the gene matches. The germline V gene encodes CDR1 SGHKS and CDR2 YYEKEE (reference sequence). The CDR3 is 13 amino acids.

The chain joins TRBV7-2 to TRBJ2-7; 11 bases agree with TRBD2. From germline, CDR1 is SGHTA and CDR2 FQGNSA. V lost 4 bases and J lost 4; bases outside the gene matches: 6. The CDR3 covers 15 residues. The CDR3 bases are TGTGCCAGCAGCTCCGGGACTAGCGGACCTTACGAGCAGTACTTC. Residues: CASSSGTSGPYEQYF. Filled out from reference TRBV7-2 and TRBJ2-7, the complete variable domain reads GAGVSQSPSNKVTEKGKDVELRCDPISGHTALYWYRQSLGQGLEFLIYFQGNSAPDKSGLPSDRFSAERTGGSVSTLTIQRTQQEDSAVYLCASSSGTSGPYEQYFGPGTRLTVT.

The chain joins TRBV6-5 to TRBJ1-5, with 10 bases that match TRBD1. CDR3 length: 15 residues. The J segment lost 2 bases and the V segment lost 8 bases, leaving 6 bases of the junction unmatched. CDR1 is MNHEY, CDR2 SVGAGI, per germline. CDR3 sequence: CASGAGTGGNQPQHF. The CDR3 nucleotides read TGTGCCAGCGGGGCCGGGACAGGGGGCAATCAGCCCCAGCATTTT.

The chain recombines TRBV30 with TRBJ1-2; no reliable D call. Trimming left V 4 bases short and J 7 bases short, with 10 bases between. CDR3 length equals 11 residues. Per the germline V gene, CDR1 is GTSNPN and CDR2 is SVGIG (reference sequence). CDR3 in DNA: TGTGCCTGGACCCTTTTGAGTGGCTACACCTTC. Translation: CAWTLLSGYTF.

V usage is TRBV30 and J usage is TRBJ1-2; 7 nucleotides match TRBD1. The germline gives CDR1 GTSNPN, CDR2 SVGIG (reference sequence). The V and J ends lost 3 bases and 1 base, in that order; junction bases with no gene match: 8. This CDR3 is built from 15 residues. The CDR3 here is CAWRGTALRNYGYTF. The CDR3 nucleotides are TGTGCCTGGAGGGGGACAGCCTTACGTAACTATGGCTACACCTTC. Together with reference TRBV30 and TRBJ1-2, the CDR3 gives the full variable domain: SQTIHQWPATLVQPVGSPLSLECTVEGTSNPNLYWYRQAAGRGLQLLFYSVGIGQISSEVPQNLSASRPQDRQFILSSKKLLLSDSGFYLCAWRGTALRNYGYTFGSGTRLTVV.

This clone was observed a single time. The CDR3 DNA is TGTGCTAGTGGTTTGGCGGGGTCGAACACCGGGGAGCTGTTTTTT. This gives the protein CASGLAGSNTGELFF. The chain recombines TRBV12-5 with TRBJ2-2, with a possible D match to TRBD2 (5 bases). V shed 1 base and J shed 0 bases, with 6 bases lying between them. Germline CDR1 is LGHNT and CDR2 is FRNRAP. The CDR3 has 15 residues.

The rearrangement uses TRBV7-8 and TRBJ1-3; 7 positions agree with TRBD1. This CDR3 spans 16 amino acids. J lost 4 bases, V lost 5 bases, and 11 bases had no gene match. The germline V gene has CDR1 SGHVS and CDR2 FQNEAQ. This CDR3 reads CASSNHDRAGGNTIYF. CDR3 DNA: TGTGCCAGCAGCAACCACGACAGGGCGGGAGGAAACACCATATATTTT.

The V gene is TRBV28, the J gene TRBJ2-5; tentatively, D is TRBD2 (6 bases). The length of the CDR3 is 15 residues. Per germline, CDR1 MDHEN and CDR2 SYDVKM. V gave up 3 bases and J gave up 2 bases, with 13 bases separating them. The DNA for the CDR3 is TGTGCCAGCAGTTTCCGCCAGACTAGACAAGAGACCCAGTACTTC. Translating it yields CASSFRQTRQETQYF.

This chain links TRBV11-1 with TRBJ2-7; 8 positions match TRBD1. J lost 1 base, V lost 8 bases, and 7 bases had no gene match. This CDR3 region has 14 residues. Germline V gene sequence: CDR1 SGHAT, CDR2 FQDESV (reference sequence). In DNA form, the CDR3 reads TGTGCCAGCGGGGAGGACAGGGTGTCCTACGAGCAGTACTTC. This gives the protein CASGEDRVSYEQYF.

The J gene is TRBJ2-5, the V gene TRBV11-3; TRBD2 might be the D (6 bases). Trimming cost V 1 base and J 5 bases, with 14 bases left between them. Germline-derived CDR1 and CDR2 are SGHNT and YENEEA. The CDR3 contains 15 residues. As DNA, the CDR3 is TGTGCCAGCAGCTTAGGGTCTAGCGAAGGGGAGACCCAGTACTTC. It yields the protein CASSLGSSEGETQYF.

This sequence joins TRBV5-1 and TRBJ1-1; D remains ambiguous. Germline assignment: CDR1 SGHRS and CDR2 YFSETQ. Trimming pared 0 bases from V and 3 bases from J, leaving 6 bases between. CDR3 length: 13 residues. The CDR3 region has the DNA TGCGCCAGCAGCTTGGACAGTTACACTGAAGCTTTCTTT. Amino acid sequence: CASSLDSYTEAFF. The entire variable domain, with the rest obtained from reference TRBV5-1 and TRBJ1-1, is as follows: KAGVTQTPRYLIKTRGQQVTLSCSPISGHRSVSWYQQTPGQGLQFLFEYFSETQRNKGNFPGRFSGRQFSNSRSEMNVSTLELGDSALYLCASSLDSYTEAFFGQGTRLTVV.

The chain carries TRBV24-1 and TRBJ2-5; 8 bases map to TRBD1. The trim removed 4 bases at V and 5 bases at J, leaving 5 bases unmatched. The CDR3 spans 14 residues. Germline loops: CDR1 KGHDR, CDR2 SFDVKD. CDR3 amino acids: CATSEDRGRETQYF. CDR3 nucleotide sequence: TGTGCCACCAGTGAAGACAGGGGTAGGGAGACCCAGTACTTC.

This rearrangement joins TRBV6-5 to TRBJ1-6; weak D call: TRBD1 (5 bases). Germline V gene lookup returns CDR1 MNHEY and CDR2 SVGAGI. The length of the CDR3 is 14 residues. Trimming removed 2 bases at V and 9 bases at J, with 11 bases between. CDR3: CASSYDQGSSPLHF. For the CDR3, the DNA is TGTGCCAGCAGTTACGATCAGGGTAGTTCACCCCTCCACTTT.

The V gene is TRBV12-5, the J gene TRBJ1-3; maybe TRBD1 (5 bases). This CDR3 spans 19 amino acids. The V end was cut by 0 bases, the J end by 0 bases, with 18 bases between. Germline V gene sequence: CDR1 LGHNT, CDR2 FRNRAP. The DNA for the CDR3 is TGTGCTAGTGGTTTGGTACAAGGGGCAGGCTCACTCTCTGGAAACACCATATATTTT. Protein: CASGLVQGAGSLSGNTIYF.

The chain combines TRBV7-3 with TRBJ1-2; 7 bases fit TRBD1. The CDR3 is made up of 15 amino acids. Germline CDR1 and CDR2: SGHTA and FQGTGA. The trim removed 0 bases at V and 6 bases at J, leaving 7 bases unmatched. CDR3 sequence (DNA): TGTGCCAGCAGCTTAACGGGGAACAGGGGCCATGGCTACACCTTC. Protein product: CASSLTGNRGHGYTF.

This clone was picked up one time. The chain combines TRBV4-3 with TRBJ1-5, with 8 nucleotides matching TRBD1. Germline CDR1 and CDR2: LGHNA and YSLEER. Trimming at V came to 4 bases and at J to 1 base, leaving 3 bases not matched to a gene. This CDR3 region has 15 residues. The CDR3 reads CASSPTGVSNQPQHF. The DNA for the CDR3 is TGCGCCAGCAGCCCGACAGGGGTCAGCAATCAGCCCCAGCATTTT.

The chain recombines TRBV18 with TRBJ2-1, with 14 bases that match TRBD2. Germline V lookup: CDR1 KGHSH, CDR2 LQKENI. This CDR3 is built from 16 residues. The J segment lost 5 bases and the V segment lost 4 bases, leaving 4 bases of the junction unmatched. In DNA, the CDR3 is TGTGCCAGCTCACGCCTGACTAGCGGGAGGGACAATGAGCAGTTCTTC. Translating gives CASSRLTSGRDNEQFF.

The V call is TRBV9, the J call TRBJ2-3, with 9 bases aligning to TRBD2. The V gene end was trimmed by 0 bases and the J gene end by 1 base; junction bases not matched to a gene: 3. CDR1 is SGDLS, CDR2 YYNGEE, per germline. The CDR3 length is 16 residues. DNA for the CDR3: TGTGCCAGCAGCGTAGAAAGACTAGCGGGCACAGATACGCAGTATTTT. This translates into CASSVERLAGTDTQYF.

The CDR3 region is CASSEFETGAKNIQYF. The CDR3 DNA is TGCGCCAGCAGTGAATTTGAGACAGGAGCCAAAAACATTCAGTACTTC. The chain combines TRBV10-2 with TRBJ2-4; D perhaps matches TRBD1 (6 bases). Germline-derived CDR1 and CDR2 are WSHSY and SAAADI. This CDR3 comprises 16 residues. Trimming left V 3 bases short and J 0 bases short, with 12 bases between.

The chain uses TRBV28 and TRBJ2-5, with D perhaps TRBD1 (6 bases). V dropped 7 bases and J dropped 4 bases, with 19 bases sitting between them. This CDR3 is 15 amino acids long. Germline CDR1 and CDR2: MDHEN and SYDVKM. The CDR3, as DNA: TGTGCCAGCACACTGTCTGGTGAAGGGGGAGAGACCCAGTACTTC. Residues: CASTLSGEGGETQYF.

The chain uses TRBV6-5 and TRBJ2-6; 8 bases fit TRBD1. V was pared by 8 bases and J by 0 bases, with 3 bases of the junction left unmatched. CDR1 is MNHEY and CDR2 is SVGAGI in the germline V gene. The CDR3 is 15 residues long. CDR3 bases: TGTGCCAGCGGACAGGGAGACTCTGGGGCCAACGTCCTGACTTTC. Protein: CASGQGDSGANVLTF.

By frequency in the sample, this clone is medium-sized. This chain links TRBV5-1 with TRBJ2-1, with no clear D. The CDR3 is 16 residues long. Germline assignment: CDR1 SGHRS and CDR2 YFSETQ. Trimming left V 3 bases short and J 5 bases short, with 18 bases between. The CDR3 region is CASSSRSSNADNEQFF. CDR3 DNA sequence: TGCGCCAGCAGCTCCAGATCCTCGAACGCCGACAATGAGCAGTTCTTC. The complete variable domain, with remaining parts taken from reference TRBV5-1 and TRBJ2-1, reads KAGVTQTPRYLIKTRGQQVTLSCSPISGHRSVSWYQQTPGQGLQFLFEYFSETQRNKGNFPGRFSGRQFSNSRSEMNVSTLELGDSALYLCASSSRSSNADNEQFFGPGTRLTVL.

The rearrangement joins TRBV12-5 to TRBJ1-5; 9 bases line up with TRBD1. CDR3 length: 15 amino acids. The junction had 11 bases not matched to a gene; V was cut back by 5 bases and J by 9 bases. Germline V gives CDR1 LGHNT, CDR2 FRNRAP. CDR3 loop: CASGPSGTGFWPQHF. The CDR3 region has the DNA TGTGCTAGTGGTCCCTCCGGGACAGGGTTCTGGCCCCAGCATTTT.

This clone was counted between two and nine times. The chain employs TRBV7-3 and TRBJ2-2; D perhaps matches TRBD1 (6 bases). This CDR3 is built from 14 residues. Trimming left V 5 bases short and J 3 bases short, with 10 bases between. Germline CDR1 is SGHTA and CDR2 is FQGTGA. The CDR3 DNA reads TGTGCCAGCAGCATACAGGGTTACACCGGGGAGCTGTTTTTT. As protein: CASSIQGYTGELFF.

The rearrangement uses TRBV4-1 and TRBJ2-1; TRBD2 matches at 8 bases. CDR1 and CDR2 (germline): MGHRA, YSYEKL. The ends lost 0 bases at V and 0 bases at J; junction bases unmatched: 19. This CDR3 contains 22 residues. The CDR3 loop reads CASSQDFPMTSGRPSSYNEQFF. For the CDR3, the DNA is TGCGCCAGCAGCCAAGATTTCCCGATGACAAGCGGGAGACCGAGCTCCTACAATGAGCAGTTCTTC.

V and J are TRBV6-5 and TRBJ1-6, with D possibly TRBD1 on 6 matching bases. The CDR3 is made up of 15 amino acids. In germline, CDR1 is MNHEY, CDR2 SVGAGI. Trimming left V 0 bases short and J 8 bases short, with 11 bases between. The CDR3 loop is CASSYSNRAYSPLHF. The CDR3 DNA is TGTGCCAGCAGTTACTCTAACAGGGCGTATTCACCCCTCCACTTT.

The V and J genes are TRBV5-1 and TRBJ1-2; D uncertain. This CDR3 region has 14 residues. V lost 4 bases and J lost 1, with 11 bases in between. Germline CDR1 SGHRS, CDR2 YFSETQ. This CDR3 reads CASSRGEGNYGYTF. The CDR3 nucleotides read TGCGCCAGCAGCCGCGGAGAGGGTAACTATGGCTACACCTTC.

This chain uses TRBV5-1 with TRBJ2-1; the match to TRBD2 covers 8 bases. With 5 bases clipped from V and 1 base from J, the junction kept 8 bases outside the gene matches. CDR1 SGHRS and CDR2 YFSETQ come from the germline V gene. The CDR3 has 16 amino acids. The CDR3 DNA follows: TGCGCCAGCAGTCATAGCGGGATGGGATCCTACAATGAGCAGTTCTTC. Amino acids: CASSHSGMGSYNEQFF.

V usage is TRBV19 and J usage is TRBJ2-1; TRBD2 agrees at 10 bases. The CDR3 extends over 15 amino acids. CDR1 LNHDA and CDR2 SQIVND come from the germline V gene (reference sequence). The V segment lost 6 bases and the J segment 6 bases; nucleotides outside the gene matches: 8. The CDR3 region has the DNA TGTGCCAGTAGGGAACTAGCGGGGACTGGCAATGAGCAGTTCTTC. Translated, it gives CASRELAGTGNEQFF.